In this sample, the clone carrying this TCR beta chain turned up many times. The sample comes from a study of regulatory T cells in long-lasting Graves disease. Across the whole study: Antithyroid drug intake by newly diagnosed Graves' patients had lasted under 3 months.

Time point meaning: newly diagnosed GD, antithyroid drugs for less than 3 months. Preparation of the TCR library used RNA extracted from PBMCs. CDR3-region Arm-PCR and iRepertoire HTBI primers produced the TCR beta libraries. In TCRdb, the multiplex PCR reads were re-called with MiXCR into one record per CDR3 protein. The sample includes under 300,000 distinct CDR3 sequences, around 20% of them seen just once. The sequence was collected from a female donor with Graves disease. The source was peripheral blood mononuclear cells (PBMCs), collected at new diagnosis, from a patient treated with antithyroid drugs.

CDR3 coding DNA: TGTGCCAGCAGTGAAAATTTACAGGGGGGCCTTGGTACGCAGTATTTT. Amino acids: CASSENLQGGLGTQYF. The rearrangement joins TRBV6-1 to TRBJ2-3, with 8 bases aligning to TRBD1. From germline, CDR1 is MNHNS and CDR2 SASEGT. V was clipped by 2 bases and J by 8 bases; unmatched bases: 12. The CDR3 loop spans 16 amino acids.